The entry that follows covers one T cell receptor (beta chain) sequence. Its antigen is currently unknown. Donors, without exception, were Caucasian adults residing in Nashville, Tennessee. Trimming shortened V by 4 bases and J by 8 bases, and 20 bases separated the two germline ends. CDR3 length: 15 amino acids. The sample is drawn from a study of shared clonotypes between healthy human individuals. Findings and caveats of the study: A handful of donors showed sharing of roughly 5% of naive CD4 clonotypes.

Study processing details: Junction-only sequences without quality scores were provided by ImmunoSEQ, so filtering was different. Only in-frame clones appear in the TCRdb table, and some are missing; sequencing was by immunoSEQ multiplex PCR. From that table come the V and J calls and clone size; the DNA was used to work out D and trimming. The data hold about 2.3 million clones, with 80% to 95% observed a single time. The sequencing sample was made of naive CD4+ T cells from PBMCs. Subset meaning: CD45RA+ positively selected. The chain couples TRBV23-1 to TRBJ1-2; D gene unclear. TRBV23-1 is assigned to the ORF class and has an uncertain function. This clonotype originated in a man aged 18 to 30 in good health. Some clones in this sample may be carry-over from other donors' samples. DNA for the CDR3: TGCGCCAGCAGTCTCTATACCGGGGAAGGTTACGGCTACACCTTC. It codes for CASSLYTGEGYGYTF.